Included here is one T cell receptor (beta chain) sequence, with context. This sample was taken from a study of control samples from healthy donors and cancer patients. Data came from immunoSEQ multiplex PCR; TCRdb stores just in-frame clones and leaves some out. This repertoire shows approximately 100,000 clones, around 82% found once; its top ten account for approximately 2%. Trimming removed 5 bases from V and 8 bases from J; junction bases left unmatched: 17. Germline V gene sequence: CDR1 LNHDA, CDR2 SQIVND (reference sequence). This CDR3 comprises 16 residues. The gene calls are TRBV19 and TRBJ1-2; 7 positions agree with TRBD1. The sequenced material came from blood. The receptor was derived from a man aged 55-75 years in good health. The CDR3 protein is CASSLRDSLPGYGYTF. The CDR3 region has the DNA TGTGCCAGTAGTCTCCGGGACAGCCTTCCGGGATACGGCTACACCTTC.